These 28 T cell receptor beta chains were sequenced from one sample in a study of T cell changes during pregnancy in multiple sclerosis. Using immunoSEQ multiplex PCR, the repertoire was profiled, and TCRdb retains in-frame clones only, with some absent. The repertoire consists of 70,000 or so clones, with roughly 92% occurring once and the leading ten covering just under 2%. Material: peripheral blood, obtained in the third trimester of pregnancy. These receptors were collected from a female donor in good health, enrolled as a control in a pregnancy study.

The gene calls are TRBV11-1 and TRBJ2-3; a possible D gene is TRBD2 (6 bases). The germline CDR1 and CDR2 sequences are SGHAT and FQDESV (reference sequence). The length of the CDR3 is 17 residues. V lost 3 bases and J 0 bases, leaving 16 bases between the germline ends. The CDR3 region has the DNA TGTGCCAGCAGCTTCTTACGGGAGCGGATCAGCACAGATACGCAGTATTTT. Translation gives CASSFLRERISTDTQYF. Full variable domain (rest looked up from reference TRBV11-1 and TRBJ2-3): EAEVAQSPRYKITEKSQAVAFWCDPISGHATLYWYRQILGQGPELLVQFQDESVVDDSQLPKDRFSAERLKGVDSTLKIQPAELGDSAMYLCASSFLRERISTDTQYFGPGTRLTVL.

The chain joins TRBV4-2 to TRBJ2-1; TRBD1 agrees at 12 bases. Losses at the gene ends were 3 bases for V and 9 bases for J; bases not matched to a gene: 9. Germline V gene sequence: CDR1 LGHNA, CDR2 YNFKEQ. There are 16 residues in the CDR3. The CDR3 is CASSQAEGQGATEQFF. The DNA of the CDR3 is TGTGCCAGCAGCCAGGCCGAGGGACAGGGGGCTACTGAGCAGTTCTTC.

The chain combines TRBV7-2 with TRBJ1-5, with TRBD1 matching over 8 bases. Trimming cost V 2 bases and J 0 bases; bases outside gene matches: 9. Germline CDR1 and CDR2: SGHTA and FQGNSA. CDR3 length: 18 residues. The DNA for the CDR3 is TGTGCCAGCAGCTTACTGTTCCAGGGGGCCTATAGCAATCAGCCCCAGCATTTT. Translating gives CASSLLFQGAYSNQPQHF.

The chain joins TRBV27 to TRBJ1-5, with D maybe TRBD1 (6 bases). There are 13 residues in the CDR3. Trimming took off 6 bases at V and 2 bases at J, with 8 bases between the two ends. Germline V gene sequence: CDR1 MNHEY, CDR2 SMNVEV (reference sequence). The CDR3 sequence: CASRGAGNQPQHF. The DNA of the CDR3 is TGTGCCAGCAGGGGGGCCGGCAATCAGCCCCAGCATTTT.

The CDR3 sequence: CASGGTGGVGGYTF. The CDR3, as DNA: TGTGCCAGCGGCGGGACAGGGGGCGTAGGTGGCTACACCTTC. The chain carries TRBV2 and TRBJ1-2; 12 positions agree with TRBD1. The CDR3 has 14 amino acids. From germline, CDR1 is SNHLY and CDR2 FYNNEI. The V segment lost 8 bases and the J segment 7 bases; nucleotides outside the gene matches: 8.

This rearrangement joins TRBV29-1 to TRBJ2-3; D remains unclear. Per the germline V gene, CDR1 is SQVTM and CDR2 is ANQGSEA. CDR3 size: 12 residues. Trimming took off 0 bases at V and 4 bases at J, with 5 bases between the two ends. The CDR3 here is CSVEDLADTQYF. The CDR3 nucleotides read TGCAGCGTTGAAGATCTAGCAGATACGCAGTATTTT.

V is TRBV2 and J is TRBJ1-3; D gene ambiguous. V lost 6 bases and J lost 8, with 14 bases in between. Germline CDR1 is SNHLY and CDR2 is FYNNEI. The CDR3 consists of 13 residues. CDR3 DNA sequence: TGTGCCAGCAGCCTTGAGGGTTGGGACACCATATATTTT. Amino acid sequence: CASSLEGWDTIYF.

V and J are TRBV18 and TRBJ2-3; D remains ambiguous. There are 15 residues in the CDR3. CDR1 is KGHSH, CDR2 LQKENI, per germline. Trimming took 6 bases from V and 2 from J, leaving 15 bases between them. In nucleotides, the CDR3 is TGTGCCAGCTCCGGGTCTACCCCTTCCACAGATACGCAGTATTTT. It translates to CASSGSTPSTDTQYF.

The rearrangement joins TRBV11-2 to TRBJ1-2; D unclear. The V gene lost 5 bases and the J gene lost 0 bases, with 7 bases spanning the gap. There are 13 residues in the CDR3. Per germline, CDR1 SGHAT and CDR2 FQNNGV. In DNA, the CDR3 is TGTGCCAGCAGCCAAAATTCTAACTATGGCTACACCTTC. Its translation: CASSQNSNYGYTF.

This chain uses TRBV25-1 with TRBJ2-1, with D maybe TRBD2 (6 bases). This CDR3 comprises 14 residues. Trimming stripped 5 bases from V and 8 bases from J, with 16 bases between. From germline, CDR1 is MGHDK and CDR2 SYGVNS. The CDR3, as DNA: TGTGCCAGCAGTTCTTTTGGGGGAGGCGATGAGCAGTTCTTC. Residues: CASSSFGGGDEQFF.

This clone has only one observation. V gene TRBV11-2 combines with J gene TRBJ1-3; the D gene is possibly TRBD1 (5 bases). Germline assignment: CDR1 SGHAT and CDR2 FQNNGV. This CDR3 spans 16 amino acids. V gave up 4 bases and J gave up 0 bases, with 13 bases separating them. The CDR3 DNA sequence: TGTGCCAGCAGCTCCCGGGACGGGAGCTCTGGAAACACCATATATTTT. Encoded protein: CASSSRDGSSGNTIYF. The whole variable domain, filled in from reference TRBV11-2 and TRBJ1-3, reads EAGVAQSPRYKIIEKRQSVAFWCNPISGHATLYWYQQILGQGPKLLIQFQNNGVVDDSQLPKDRFSAERLKGVDSTLKIQPAKLEDSAVYLCASSSRDGSSGNTIYFGEGSWLTVV.

CDR3 sequence: CASSPTTGDYGYTF. The CDR3 bases are TGTGCCAGCAGCCCCACGACAGGGGACTATGGCTACACCTTC. The chain has TRBV7-8 and TRBJ1-2, with 8 bases that match TRBD1. The J segment lost 3 bases and the V segment lost 5 bases, leaving 5 bases of the junction unmatched. CDR1 is SGHVS and CDR2 is FQNEAQ in the germline V gene. There are 14 residues in the CDR3.

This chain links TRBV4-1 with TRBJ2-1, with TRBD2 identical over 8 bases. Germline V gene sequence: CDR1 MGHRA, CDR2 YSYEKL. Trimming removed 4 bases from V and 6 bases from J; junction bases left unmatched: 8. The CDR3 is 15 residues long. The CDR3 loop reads CASSPQGLEGNEQFF. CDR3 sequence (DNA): TGCGCCAGCAGCCCCCAGGGACTAGAGGGCAATGAGCAGTTCTTC.

This chain's CDR3 is CASSLGGPGNTIYF. CDR3 DNA sequence: TGTGCCAGCAGCTTAGGCGGGCCGGGAAACACCATATATTTT. The gene calls are TRBV7-2 and TRBJ1-3; D remains ambiguous. CDR1 SGHTA and CDR2 FQGNSA come from the germline V gene. Trimming stripped 1 base from V and 4 bases from J, with 8 bases between. The CDR3 is made up of 14 amino acids.

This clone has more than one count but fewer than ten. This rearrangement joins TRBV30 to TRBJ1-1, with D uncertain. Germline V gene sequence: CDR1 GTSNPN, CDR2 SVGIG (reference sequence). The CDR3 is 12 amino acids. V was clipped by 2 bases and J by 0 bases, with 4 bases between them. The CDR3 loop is CAWSYMNTEAFF. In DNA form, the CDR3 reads TGTGCCTGGAGTTATATGAACACTGAAGCTTTCTTT.

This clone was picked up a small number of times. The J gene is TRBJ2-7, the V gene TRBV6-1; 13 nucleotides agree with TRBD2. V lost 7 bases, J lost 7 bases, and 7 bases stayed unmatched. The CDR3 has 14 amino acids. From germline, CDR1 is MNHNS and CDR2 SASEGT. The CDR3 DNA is TGTGCCAGCACTCTGGGACTAGCGGGGAGGGAGCAGTACTTC. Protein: CASTLGLAGREQYF.

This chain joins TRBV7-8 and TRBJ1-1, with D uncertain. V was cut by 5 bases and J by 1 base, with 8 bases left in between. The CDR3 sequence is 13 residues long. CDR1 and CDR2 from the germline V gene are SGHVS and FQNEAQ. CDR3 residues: CASSHAGNTEAFF. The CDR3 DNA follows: TGTGCCAGCAGCCACGCGGGGAACACTGAAGCTTTCTTT. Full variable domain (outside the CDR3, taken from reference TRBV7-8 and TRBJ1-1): GAGVSQSPRYKVAKRGQDVALRCDPISGHVSLFWYQQALGQGPEFLTYFQNEAQLDKSGLPSDRFFAERPEGSVSTLKIQRTQQEDSAVYLCASSHAGNTEAFFGQGTRLTVV.

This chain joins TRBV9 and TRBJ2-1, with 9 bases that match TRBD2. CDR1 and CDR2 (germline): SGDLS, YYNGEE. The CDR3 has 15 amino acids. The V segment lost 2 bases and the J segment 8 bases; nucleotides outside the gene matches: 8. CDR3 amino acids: CASSVLAGLWDEQFF. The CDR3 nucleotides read TGTGCCAGCAGCGTTCTAGCGGGGCTCTGGGATGAGCAGTTCTTC.

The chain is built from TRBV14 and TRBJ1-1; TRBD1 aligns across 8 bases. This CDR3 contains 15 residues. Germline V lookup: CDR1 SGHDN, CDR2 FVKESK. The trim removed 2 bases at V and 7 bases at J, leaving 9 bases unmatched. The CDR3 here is CASSQTTGVESEAFF. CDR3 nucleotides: TGTGCCAGCAGCCAAACGACAGGGGTGGAGAGTGAAGCTTTCTTT.

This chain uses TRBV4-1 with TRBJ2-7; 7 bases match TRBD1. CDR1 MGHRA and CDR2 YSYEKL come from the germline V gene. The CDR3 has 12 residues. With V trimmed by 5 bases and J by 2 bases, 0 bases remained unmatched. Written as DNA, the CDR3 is TGCGCCAGCAGCGACAGGGCCTACGAGCAGTACTTC. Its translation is CASSDRAYEQYF.

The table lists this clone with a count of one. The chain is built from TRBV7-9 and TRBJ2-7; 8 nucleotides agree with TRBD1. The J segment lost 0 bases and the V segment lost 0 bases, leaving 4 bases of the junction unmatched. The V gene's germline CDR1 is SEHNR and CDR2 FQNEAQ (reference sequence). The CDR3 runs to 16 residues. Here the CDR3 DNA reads TGTGCCAGCAGCTTAGCCGGGGGACAGGTCTCCTACGAGCAGTACTTC. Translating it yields CASSLAGGQVSYEQYF.

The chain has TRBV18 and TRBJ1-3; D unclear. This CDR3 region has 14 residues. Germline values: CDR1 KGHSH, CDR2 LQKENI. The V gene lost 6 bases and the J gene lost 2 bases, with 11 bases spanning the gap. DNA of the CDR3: TGTGCCAGCTCCCTAGGTCGTGCTGGAAACACCATATATTTT. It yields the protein CASSLGRAGNTIYF.

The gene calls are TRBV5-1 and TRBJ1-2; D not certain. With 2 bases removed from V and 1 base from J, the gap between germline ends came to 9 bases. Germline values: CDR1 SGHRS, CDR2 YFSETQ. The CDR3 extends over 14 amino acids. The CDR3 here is CASSFGGVNYGYTF. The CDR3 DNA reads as TGCGCCAGCAGCTTTGGAGGAGTTAACTATGGCTACACCTTC.

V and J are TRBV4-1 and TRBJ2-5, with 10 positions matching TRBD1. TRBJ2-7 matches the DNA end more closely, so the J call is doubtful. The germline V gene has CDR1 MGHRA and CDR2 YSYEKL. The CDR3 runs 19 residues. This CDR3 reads CASSRHPGDSGQGIYEQYF. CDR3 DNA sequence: TGCGCCAGCAGCCGACACCCCGGCGATTCGGGACAGGGGATCTACGAGCAGTACTTC.

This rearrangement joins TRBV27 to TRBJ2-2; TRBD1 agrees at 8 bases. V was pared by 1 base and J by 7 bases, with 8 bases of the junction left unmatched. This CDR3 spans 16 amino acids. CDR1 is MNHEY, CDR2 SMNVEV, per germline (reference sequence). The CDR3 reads CASSLYQGAEGGELFF. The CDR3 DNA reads TGTGCCAGCAGTTTATATCAGGGGGCCGAGGGCGGGGAGCTGTTTTTT.

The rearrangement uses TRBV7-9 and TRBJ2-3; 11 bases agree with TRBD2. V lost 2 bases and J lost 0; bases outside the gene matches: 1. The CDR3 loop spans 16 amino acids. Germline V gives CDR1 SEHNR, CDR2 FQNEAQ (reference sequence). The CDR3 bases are TGTGCCAGCAGCTTATTAGCGGGAGGGAGCACAGATACGCAGTATTTT. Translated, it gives CASSLLAGGSTDTQYF.

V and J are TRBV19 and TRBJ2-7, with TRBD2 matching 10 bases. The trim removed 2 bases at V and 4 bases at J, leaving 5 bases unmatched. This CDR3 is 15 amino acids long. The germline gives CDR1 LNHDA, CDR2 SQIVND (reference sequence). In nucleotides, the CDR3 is TGTGCCAGTAGTATATTTCCTAGCGGGAGTTACGAGCAGTACTTC. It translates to CASSIFPSGSYEQYF.

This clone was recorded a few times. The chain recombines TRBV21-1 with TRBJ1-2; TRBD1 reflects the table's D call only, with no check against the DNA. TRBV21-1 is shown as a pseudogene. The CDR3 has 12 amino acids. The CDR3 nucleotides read TGTGCCAGCTACCGGGACAGTCAAGGCTACACCTTC. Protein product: CASYRDSQGYTF.